This T cell receptor (beta chain) was observed in a study of persistence of HIV-infected CD4 T cells. Study-level findings and limits: TCR analyses could not target the rare provirus-carrying CMV-responding cells. Antigen-responding cells were enriched for degenerate expanded CDR3beta sequences.

Concerning this clone: The antigen is unknown.

Overlapping HIV-1 Gag 15-mer peptides at around 0.91 ug per peptide per mL were used. Sorted nonresponding memory CD4+ T cells were CD40L-negative, CD69-negative, CD45RO-high. The CDR3 is made up of 16 amino acids. V was clipped by 0 bases and J by 6 bases; unmatched bases: 6. Germline V gives CDR1 SGHDT, CDR2 YYEEEE. The immunoSEQ assay was version 4, run in survey mode. TCRdb's table, derived via immunoSEQ multiplex PCR, lists solely in-frame clones and lacks some. Among roughly 35,000 clones listed, 75% to 85% were seen once. The chain employs TRBV5-6 and TRBJ1-5; 10 bases agree with TRBD1. This material consisted of cultured CD4+ T cells from PBMCs, taken from a patient who received antiretroviral therapy. This TCR was sampled from an adult with HIV. The donor label of this sample is uncertain. In DNA form, the CDR3 reads TGTGCCAGCAGCTTGGCACCGGGACAGGGGTTTCAGCCCCAGCATTTT. It specifies CASSLAPGQGFQPQHF.